This T cell receptor (beta chain) comes out of a study of graft-versus-host responses after intestinal transplantation. Findings of the study overall: Early declines in HvG clones that occurred post-transplant were associated with peak circulating GvH clone levels.

Worth noting for this clone: Antigen: not known.

The table came from immunoSEQ multiplex PCR; TCRdb's copy has only in-frame clones and leaves some out. The table includes some 110,000 clones, about nine tenths detected once. The sample consisted of unstimulated CD4+ T cells sorted from spleen or lymph node cells, taken before intestinal transplant. The TCR was taken from a human donor who received an intestinal transplant.

In DNA form, the CDR3 reads TGTGCCAGCAGCTTAGTCCCAGCGACCTACGAGCAGTACTTC. Protein product: CASSLVPATYEQYF. The chain combines TRBV7-9 with TRBJ2-7; D is unclear. The germline CDR1 and CDR2 sequences are SEHNR and FQNEAQ (reference sequence). The CDR3 runs to 14 residues. Trimming stripped 1 base from V and 2 bases from J, with 9 bases between.